The sequence of this T cell receptor (beta chain) was determined in a study of early T cells in non-severe SARS-CoV-2 infection. Background on the study: Bulk RNA isolated from unsorted whole blood underwent sequencing; chains were not paired. Regarding the study as a whole: VDJdb-based matching was biased toward anti-spike CD8 responses and missed private and CD4 specificities.

This clonotype was counted ten times or more. Its target is not known. cDNA molecules, individually, were tagged with unique molecular identifiers. One entry per CDR3 protein, called by TCRdb with MiXCR from the 5' RACE reads. The table includes about 27,000 distinct CDR3 sequences, around 5.5% detected once. The specimen sequenced was whole blood. The source of this sequence is an adult who was a healthcare worker with PCR-confirmed SARS-CoV-2 infection or an uninfected control (not recorded which).

In DNA form, the CDR3 reads TGTGCCAGCAGCTTATTCGGGGGGCTGGAAGAGACCCAGTACTTC. Translation gives CASSLFGGLEETQYF. The chain couples TRBV11-3 to TRBJ2-5; D possibly corresponds to TRBD2 (7 bases). Between the trimmed V and J ends, which lost 2 bases and 3 bases, there was a span of 13 bases. This CDR3 has 15 amino acids. Germline CDR1 reads SGHNT; CDR2 reads YENEEA.